The 30 T cell receptor beta chains reported below all come from one sample, sequenced in a study of metastatic and nonmetastatic thyroid tumors. Via MiXCR, TCRdb re-called the PCR reads. The sample holds around 13,000 clones, approximately 26% seen once. Patients had received no treatment of any kind before thyroid surgery. Material: blood. These receptors were collected from a male donor with papillary thyroid cancer or a benign thyroid nodule (not recorded which). Some clones in this sample may be carry-over from other donors' samples.

Sample share makes this clone medium-sized. V usage is TRBV4-3 and J usage is TRBJ2-2; D gene unclear. Germline CDR1 and CDR2: LGHNA and YSLEER. The CDR3 covers 14 residues. V dropped 2 bases and J dropped 5 bases, with 9 bases sitting between them. The DNA of the CDR3 is TGCGCCAGCAGCCAATCGGACGGAACCGGGGAGCTGTTTTTT. Translated, it gives CASSQSDGTGELFF.

The chain recombines TRBV30 with TRBJ2-7, with a weak D call TRBD2 (6 bases). Trimming pared 0 bases from V and 12 bases from J, leaving 18 bases between. This CDR3 spans 13 amino acids. Germline V CDR1 and CDR2: GTSNPN, SVGIG (reference sequence). CDR3 coding DNA: TGTGCCTGGAGTGTAACTACTAGCCCCCGACCGTACTTC. Translated: CAWSVTTSPRPYF.

The rearrangement links TRBV15 to TRBJ2-7, with 10 bases aligning to TRBD1. CDR1 is LNHNV, CDR2 YYDKDF, per germline (reference sequence). After removal of 1 base from V and 0 bases from J, the junction contained 0 bases not matched to a gene. This CDR3 has 15 amino acids. The CDR3 DNA reads TGTGCCACCAGCAGAGGGACAGGGGGCTCCTACGAGCAGTACTTC. This codes for CATSRGTGGSYEQYF.

By sample share, this clone is medium-sized. The V gene is TRBV2, the J gene TRBJ1-2; D ambiguous. The V end lost 7 bases, the J end lost 7 bases, and 13 bases lay between the germline ends. CDR3 length: 12 residues. Germline assignment: CDR1 SNHLY and CDR2 FYNNEI. CDR3 amino acids: CASTPGRIGYTF. In DNA form, the CDR3 reads TGTGCCAGCACCCCGGGGAGAATTGGCTACACCTTC.

This chain connects TRBV20-1 to TRBJ2-5, with TRBD2 identical over 14 bases. With V trimmed by 5 bases and J by 5 bases, 10 bases remained unmatched. The CDR3 has 16 amino acids. Germline loops: CDR1 DFQATT, CDR2 SNEGSKA (reference sequence). The CDR3 spells CSAPGTSGSGWETQYF. Written as DNA, the CDR3 is TGCAGTGCTCCCGGGACTAGCGGGAGCGGTTGGGAGACCCAGTACTTC.

The rearrangement links TRBV28 to TRBJ2-1; the D is unclear. The germline gives CDR1 MDHEN, CDR2 SYDVKM. V was pared by 2 bases and J by 7 bases, with 12 bases between. The CDR3 is made up of 14 amino acids. In DNA, the CDR3 is TGTGCCAGCAGTTTAGAACTCGGGTCGAATGAGCAGTTCTTC. This translates into CASSLELGSNEQFF.

This clone was counted only a few times. The rearrangement links TRBV25-1 to TRBJ2-1, with 8 bases aligning to TRBD2. CDR3 size: 12 residues. V shed 10 bases, J shed 6 bases, and the junction held 5 bases outside the gene matches. The V gene's germline CDR1 is MGHDK and CDR2 SYGVNS. The CDR3 reads CATGGDPNEQFF. CDR3 DNA sequence: TGTGCCACCGGGGGGGACCCCAATGAGCAGTTCTTC.

V is TRBV24-1 and J is TRBJ2-1, with 10 bases fitting TRBD2. Germline CDR1 KGHDR, CDR2 SFDVKD. Losses at the gene ends were 4 bases for V and 2 bases for J; bases not matched to a gene: 4. This CDR3 has 16 residues. CDR3 nucleotide sequence: TGTGCCACCAGTGACTCTAGCGGGAGAACCTACAATGAGCAGTTCTTC. Translation: CATSDSSGRTYNEQFF.

This clone was detected only a few times. The genes are TRBV25-1 and TRBJ2-7, with TRBD1 as a possible D gene (5 bases). The CDR3 extends over 11 amino acids. Trimming stripped 8 bases from V and 3 bases from J, with 8 bases between. CDR1 MGHDK and CDR2 SYGVNS come from the germline V gene. As DNA, the CDR3 is TGTGCCAGCTTGGACAACTACGAGCAGTACTTC. The encoded protein is CASLDNYEQYF.

V is TRBV20-1 and J is TRBJ2-7, with 7 bases lining up with TRBD2. CDR3 length equals 14 residues. Germline lookup yields CDR1 DFQATT and CDR2 SNEGSKA (reference sequence). With 0 bases clipped from V and 6 bases from J, the junction kept 8 bases outside the gene matches. The CDR3 loop is CSAREASGITEQYF. The CDR3 bases are TGCAGTGCTAGAGAGGCGAGCGGGATCACCGAGCAGTACTTC.

Many counts were recorded for this clone. The V call is TRBV6-2 or TRBV6-3, the J call TRBJ2-1; D unresolved. From germline, CDR1 is MNHEY and CDR2 SVGEGT. CDR3 length: 12 residues. Deletions cut 5 bases from V and 5 bases from J, with 7 bases between. The CDR3 region has the DNA TGTGCCAGCAGTGACGCGGACAATGAGCAGTTCTTC. As protein: CASSDADNEQFF.

This clone was observed at least ten times. This chain connects TRBV6-4 to TRBJ2-2; D gene ambiguous. The V and J ends lost 2 bases and 3 bases respectively, with 4 bases between them. Germline loops: CDR1 MRHNA, CDR2 SNTAGT. This CDR3 has 13 amino acids. Here the CDR3 reads CASSDRDTGELFF. In nucleotides, the CDR3 is TGTGCCAGCAGTGACAGGGACACCGGGGAGCTGTTTTTT.

This clone is a singleton in its sample. CDR3 coding DNA: TGCGCCAGCAGCCCCCTAGGAGCGGGAGCGTACAATGAGCAGTTCTTC. It translates to CASSPLGAGAYNEQFF. The genes are TRBV5-1 and TRBJ2-1; the match to TRBD2 covers 8 bases. Germline V gene lookup returns CDR1 SGHRS and CDR2 YFSETQ. The CDR3 is 16 residues long. V gave up 4 bases and J gave up 4 bases; unmatched junction bases: 10.

CDR3: CASSYRGRSPLHF. The CDR3 DNA follows: TGTGCCAGCAGTTACAGGGGGCGGTCACCCCTCCACTTT. The chain recombines TRBV28 with TRBJ1-6, with TRBD1 matching over 9 bases. CDR3 length equals 13 residues. V dropped 4 bases and J dropped 10; count of bases not matched to a gene: 2. CDR1 is MDHEN, CDR2 SYDVKM, per germline.

Sample share makes this clone medium-sized (0.01 to 0.1%). The chain is built from TRBV12-3 or TRBV12-4 and TRBJ2-6; 7 bases map to TRBD1. With 6 bases clipped from V and 2 bases from J, the junction kept 7 bases outside the gene matches. The CDR3 spans 16 residues. The CDR3 protein is CASSDRELTGANVLTF. CDR3 bases: TGTGCCAGCAGCGACAGGGAACTAACTGGGGCCAACGTCCTGACTTTC.

This clone occurred a few times. This rearrangement joins TRBV6-1 to TRBJ1-5; TRBD1 matches at 8 bases. Germline CDR1 MNHNS, CDR2 SASEGT. Trimming at V came to 1 base and at J to 7 bases, leaving 6 bases not matched to a gene. This CDR3 is 15 amino acids long. CDR3 in amino acids: CASSEGAGGAQPQHF. CDR3 sequence (DNA): TGTGCCAGCAGTGAAGGGGCAGGGGGCGCCCAGCCCCAGCATTTT.

The rearrangement joins TRBV6-4 to TRBJ2-1; TRBD2 is a possible D gene (5 bases). CDR3 length: 15 amino acids. V shed 2 bases and J shed 0 bases, with 8 bases lying between them. Per germline, CDR1 MRHNA and CDR2 SNTAGT. In nucleotides, the CDR3 is TGTGCCAGCAGTGACAGGGCGGGCTCCTACAATGAGCAGTTCTTC. Translating it yields CASSDRAGSYNEQFF.

The chain links TRBV6-1 to TRBJ2-7; TRBD1 matches at 9 bases. V shed 5 bases and J 4 bases; nucleotides not matched to a gene: 6. This CDR3 is 14 amino acids long. Germline lookup yields CDR1 MNHNS and CDR2 SASEGT. The CDR3: CASSTGDRGYEQYF. In DNA form, the CDR3 reads TGTGCCAGCAGTACAGGTGACAGGGGGTACGAGCAGTACTTC.

The chain has TRBV30 and TRBJ2-2, with 8 bases aligning to TRBD1. The CDR3 has 15 amino acids. Per the germline V gene, CDR1 is GTSNPN and CDR2 is SVGIG (reference sequence). The V gene end was trimmed by 4 bases and the J gene end by 5 bases; junction bases not matched to a gene: 9. The CDR3 reads CAWKFRGLLTGELFF. In DNA, the CDR3 is TGTGCCTGGAAATTCAGGGGGCTTTTAACCGGGGAGCTGTTTTTT.

The chain joins TRBV11-2 to TRBJ2-1, with no clear D. The germline CDR1 and CDR2 sequences are SGHAT and FQNNGV. Trimming took 3 bases from V and 9 from J, leaving 18 bases between them. The length of the CDR3 is 15 residues. The CDR3 region has the DNA TGTGCCAGCAGCTTTTCCCCGCCCCTTTACGGTGAGCAGTTCTTC. Translating gives CASSFSPPLYGEQFF.

This clone was counted only a few times. The chain couples TRBV12-3 or TRBV12-4 to TRBJ1-4, with TRBD1 identical over 8 bases. Losses at the gene ends were 7 bases for V and 2 bases for J; bases not matched to a gene: 6. The CDR3 runs 15 residues. CDR3 in amino acids: CASTPTGVTNEKLFF. CDR3 nucleotide sequence: TGTGCCAGCACCCCGACAGGGGTGACTAATGAAAAACTGTTTTTT.

In its sample, this clone was seen a few times. The genes are TRBV2 and TRBJ2-2; TRBD1 matches 9 bases. CDR3 length: 15 residues. V gave up 6 bases and J gave up 7 bases; unmatched junction bases: 9. From germline, CDR1 is SNHLY and CDR2 FYNNEI. The CDR3 coding sequence is TGTGCCAGCAGGCCACTACAGGGGGCGGGCGGGGAGCTGTTTTTT. It encodes CASRPLQGAGGELFF.

This clone was seen repeatedly, ten times or more. The chain links TRBV7-2 to TRBJ2-1; D not certain. The CDR3 runs 13 residues. CDR1 and CDR2 from the germline V gene are SGHTA and FQGNSA. Trimming took 4 bases from V and 7 from J, leaving 11 bases between them. CDR3 in amino acids: CASSSGPWNEQFF. The CDR3 DNA follows: TGTGCCAGCAGCTCCGGACCCTGGAATGAGCAGTTCTTC.

This clone was detected only a few times. The J gene is TRBJ1-2, the V gene TRBV6-2 or TRBV6-3; 8 nucleotides match TRBD1. The CDR3 extends over 14 amino acids. V was clipped by 2 bases and J by 2 bases; unmatched bases: 1. Germline V CDR1 and CDR2: MNHEY, SVGEGT. The CDR3 sequence: CASSYQGANYGYTF. Written as DNA, the CDR3 is TGTGCCAGCAGTTACCAGGGGGCCAACTATGGCTACACCTTC.

This clone showed up many times. The chain links TRBV29-1 to TRBJ2-1, with D perhaps matching TRBD1 (5 bases). The ends were cut back, 4 bases at V and 9 bases at J, with 16 bases in the middle. CDR3 length: 13 amino acids. From germline, CDR1 is SQVTM and CDR2 ANQGSEA. The CDR3: CSVGGQIYGEQFF. CDR3 in DNA: TGCAGCGTTGGGGGCCAGATTTACGGTGAGCAGTTCTTC.

The chain combines TRBV18 with TRBJ1-6, with a possible D match to TRBD1 (6 bases). CDR1 is KGHSH and CDR2 is LQKENI in the germline V gene. The CDR3 is 16 residues long. The ends were cut back, 0 bases at V and 7 bases at J, with 13 bases in the middle. CDR3 in amino acids: CASSPPSRGSNSPLHF. The CDR3 DNA is TGTGCCAGCTCACCACCGAGCAGGGGAAGCAATTCACCCCTCCACTTT.

The chain employs TRBV7-2 and TRBJ2-7; 9 positions agree with TRBD1. This CDR3 region has 15 residues. Germline V gene lookup returns CDR1 SGHTA and CDR2 FQGNSA. With 6 bases clipped from V and 5 bases from J, the junction kept 11 bases outside the gene matches. CDR3 sequence reads: CASREAGTGYNEQYF. DNA of the CDR3: TGTGCCAGCAGAGAAGCCGGGACAGGGTACAACGAGCAGTACTTC.

V and J are TRBV20-1 and TRBJ2-7; maybe TRBD2 (5 bases). The CDR3 runs to 14 residues. V lost 1 base and J 4 bases, leaving 14 bases between the germline ends. Germline lookup yields CDR1 DFQATT and CDR2 SNEGSKA (reference sequence). CDR3 in amino acids: CSARAPLARYEQYF. CDR3 DNA: TGCAGTGCTAGAGCCCCTCTAGCAAGGTACGAGCAGTACTTC.

CDR3: CASSLGPVYEQYF. DNA for the CDR3: TGTGCCAGCAGCTTGGGGCCAGTCTACGAGCAGTACTTC. The chain carries TRBV7-2 and TRBJ2-7, with D possibly being TRBD1 (5 bases). There are 13 residues in the CDR3. From germline, CDR1 is SGHTA and CDR2 FQGNSA. Trimming removed 3 bases at V and 3 bases at J, with 9 bases between. The whole variable domain, filled in from reference TRBV7-2 and TRBJ2-7, reads GAGVSQSPSNKVTEKGKDVELRCDPISGHTALYWYRQSLGQGLEFLIYFQGNSAPDKSGLPSDRFSAERTGGSVSTLTIQRTQQEDSAVYLCASSLGPVYEQYFGPGTRLTVT.

The rearrangement joins TRBV12-3 or TRBV12-4 to TRBJ2-7; weak D call: TRBD1 (6 bases). The CDR3 is 13 residues long. V shed 6 bases and J shed 3 bases, with 12 bases lying between them. CDR3 protein: CASSQPTGYEQYF. The CDR3 DNA follows: TGTGCCAGCAGCCAGCCGACAGGCTACGAGCAGTACTTC.